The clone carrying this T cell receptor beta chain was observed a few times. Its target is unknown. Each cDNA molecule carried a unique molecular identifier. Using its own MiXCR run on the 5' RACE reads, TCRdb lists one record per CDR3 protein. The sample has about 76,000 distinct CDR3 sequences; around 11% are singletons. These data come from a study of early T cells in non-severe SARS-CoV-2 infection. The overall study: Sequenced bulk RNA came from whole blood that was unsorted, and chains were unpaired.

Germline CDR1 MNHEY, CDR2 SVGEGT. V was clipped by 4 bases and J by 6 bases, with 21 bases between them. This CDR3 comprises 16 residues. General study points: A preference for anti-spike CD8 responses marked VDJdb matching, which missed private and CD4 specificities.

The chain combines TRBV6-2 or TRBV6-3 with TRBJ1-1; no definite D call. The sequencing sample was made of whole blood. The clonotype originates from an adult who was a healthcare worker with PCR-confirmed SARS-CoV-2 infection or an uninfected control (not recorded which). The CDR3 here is CASSSYSVGNVPEAFF. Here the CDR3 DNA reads TGTGCCAGCAGTTCCTATTCGGTTGGAAATGTTCCTGAAGCTTTCTTT.